This TCR beta chain was sequenced for a study of shared clonotypes between healthy human individuals. Sequencing used immunoSEQ multiplex PCR; TCRdb keeps in-frame clones, though not all of them. The data show about 680,000 clones, with 90% to 95% seen just once and approximately 24% held by the top ten. J gave up 2 bases and V 2 bases, and 7 bases lay outside the gene matches. There are 16 residues in the CDR3. Germline assignment: CDR1 MNHEY and CDR2 SMNVEV (reference sequence). Positive CCR7 selection of CD45RO-negative cells yielded the naive CD8 cells, and terminally differentiated effector memory CD45RA+ cells were excluded.

The receptor was isolated from a man aged 25-45 years in good health. Material for sequencing was naive CD8+ T cells sorted from blood. V gene TRBV27 combines with J gene TRBJ2-3; 7 nucleotides align to TRBD2. In nucleotides, the CDR3 is TGTGCCAGCAGTTTAGACGAGCGGGACTCCACAGATACGCAGTATTTT. It encodes CASSLDERDSTDTQYF.